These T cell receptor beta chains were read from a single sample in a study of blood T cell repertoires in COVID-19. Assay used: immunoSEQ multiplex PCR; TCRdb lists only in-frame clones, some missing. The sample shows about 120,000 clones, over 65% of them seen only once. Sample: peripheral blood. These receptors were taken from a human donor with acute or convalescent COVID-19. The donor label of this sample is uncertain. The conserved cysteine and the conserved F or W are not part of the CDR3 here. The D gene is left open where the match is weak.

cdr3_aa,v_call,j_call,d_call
ASAQQETQY,TRBV12-5,TRBJ2-5,-
SVILNTEAF,TRBV29-1,TRBJ1-1,-
ASSLVLGDNSPLH,TRBV28,TRBJ1-6,-
ASSPTTGSTSYNEQF,TRBV9,TRBJ2-1,TRBD1
ASSIKTGGSLSYGYT,TRBV19,TRBJ1-2,TRBD1
ASSLGLAGGSNTDTQY,TRBV5-1,TRBJ2-3,TRBD2
ASSISGLMNTEAF,TRBV19,TRBJ1-1,-
ASSLGGQETQY,TRBV18,TRBJ2-5,-
ASSLDPGGDEQY,TRBV11-2,TRBJ2-7,TRBD1
ASSFPGLTNEKLF,TRBV28,TRBJ1-4,-
ASSSYTGELF,TRBV6-6,TRBJ2-2,-
ASTEGGVQETQY,TRBV6-5,TRBJ2-5,-
AIGDRRNQPQH,TRBV19,TRBJ1-5,-
ASSRTEDTGELF,TRBV28,TRBJ2-2,-
ASRVGRDTQY,TRBV5-1,TRBJ2-3,-
ASSRLTGAEAF,TRBV6-5,TRBJ1-1,TRBD1
SVERAGQGAETQY,TRBV29-1,TRBJ2-5,-
SVEKRRGSTDTQY,TRBV29-1,TRBJ2-3,-